This T cell receptor (beta chain) was recorded in a study of vaccination effects on CD4 cells after COVID-19. Study background: A couple of convalescent patients each provided a sample, at 16 days and at one week before vaccination.

ViraFEST assay sequencing came after antigen-specific CD4+ T cells were expanded with viral peptide pools. CD4+ T cells were isolated after approximately 10 days of culture. This individual tested PCR-positive for SARS-CoV-2 infection between March and December 2020. Two million PBMC were seeded per well and grown in the presence of 10 IU/ml IL-2 and around 11 ug/ml peptides. An HIV-1 Nef peptide pool served as the negative control culture. Each culture had half its medium swapped for IL-2 medium on days 3 and 7. Produced via immunoSEQ multiplex PCR; TCRdb's table is partial and in-frame only. The sample lists more than 45,000 clones; approximately 73% were seen once. Concerning this clone itself: Its antigen is not identified.

The sample was CD4+ T cells from PBMCs cultured with HIV peptides, taken before COVID-19 vaccination. This sample's subset: HIV-1 Nef peptide pool negative control/reference culture. This clonotype was obtained from a human donor who had a prior SARS-CoV-2 infection.

DNA of the CDR3: TGTGCCAGCAGCCCATTGGGCTCCTACGAGCAGTACTTC. This codes for CASSPLGSYEQYF. The chain has TRBV7-8 and TRBJ2-7; unclear D gene. Germline lookup yields CDR1 SGHVS and CDR2 FQNEAQ. Trimming cost V 5 bases and J 0 bases, with 8 bases left between them. This CDR3 is built from 13 residues.